This T cell receptor beta chain emerged from a study of blood T cell repertoires in COVID-19 (TCRdb year 2020). About the full investigation: The collaborator samples originated in the United States, Italy and Spain and spanned the acute and convalescent phases of COVID-19. Samples were obtained from the ongoing ImmuneRACE study (first 160 participants) and from 1,000 to 1,500 subjects provided by 6 global collaborators. The material from the prospective study consisted of cDNA or gDNA derived from T cells, B-cell-depleted T cells, or PBMCs. Where available, HLA class I and class II types were taken from metadata supplied by the sample provider and were not determined by assay-based typing. The dataset comprised deeply sampled blood TCRbeta repertoires from subjects exposed to, actively infected with, or recovered from COVID-19. The repertoires were made available in a free public database intended to serve as a resource for research on the immune response to SARS-CoV-2. Sample metadata almost always included a de-identified subject ID, COVID-19 status, age in years and sex. Broader findings and caveats from the paper: The amount of clinical and demographic metadata varied by source and participant and was provided uncurated.

The immunoSEQ Assay, a bias-controlled multiplex PCR, was used to amplify TCRbeta CDR3 regions from genomic DNA. The authors processed their data as follows. Nucleated cell counts per sample were estimated from amplification of reference gene primers within the assay. Sequence reads were collapsed and filtered to measure the absolute abundance of every unique TCRbeta CDR3 rearrangement. For each sample, productive Simpson clonality was calculated as the square root of Simpson's diversity index across productive rearrangements. In TCRdb, the immuneACCESS table is reduced to in-frame sequences with V and J assigned. These tables do not hold every clone; where another copy was compared, an unresolved V gene accounts for under half, and the others remain unexplained. The DNA was the basis for D and trimming; V, J and clone size are from that table. The sample table contains 150,000 to 200,000 clones; only one count was recorded for roughly nine tenths of them. 6% to 7.5% of the sample comes from the top ten.

Each collaborating institution followed its own protocols to collect whole blood in K2EDTA tubes. For TCRbeta analysis, collaborator samples were shipped as frozen whole blood, as isolated PBMCs, or as DNA extracted from either sample type. Notes on this clone: The antigen it recognizes is unknown. Qualities for individual bases were not recorded, and no much larger clone is one base off.

The CDR3 runs 17 amino acids, cysteine and phenylalanine included. Left in the record is the CDR3 DNA by itself, 51 bases read in frame from the first base. Trimmed from V: 2 bases; trimmed from J: 0 bases; junction bases lacking a gene match: 7. CDR1 and CDR2 are drawn from the germline V gene: ENHRY, SYGVKD. Sequenced: peripheral blood. The source of this sequence is a woman of 80 years or more in a cohort sampled during active or convalescent COVID-19. The sequence is built from TRBV10-3 and TRBJ1-1; 9 bases in between match TRBD1. The CDR3 protein is CAISEGTGSQVNTEAFF. The nucleotide sequence reads as follows: TGTGCCATCAGTGAGGGGACAGGGAGCCAAGTGAACACTGAAGCTTTCTTT.